These 8 T cell receptor beta chains share one sample of origin, sequenced in a study of blood T cell repertoires in COVID-19. Assay: immunoSEQ multiplex PCR; the TCRdb copy retains only in-frame clones and omits some. The profile shows around 97,000 clones, roughly four fifths of them singletons. Sequencing used peripheral blood. The receptor set was obtained from a man in his 70s with acute or convalescent COVID-19.

This sequence joins TRBV28 and TRBJ2-1, with TRBD2 matching 11 bases. J gave up 1 base and V 6 bases, and 5 bases lay outside the gene matches. This CDR3 is built from 16 residues. Per germline, CDR1 MDHEN and CDR2 SYDVKM. This chain's CDR3 is CASRPSGRTSYNEQFF. The DNA for the CDR3 is TGTGCCAGCAGACCTAGCGGGAGGACTTCCTACAATGAGCAGTTCTTC.

This clone has a handful of counts. The rearrangement links TRBV6-5 to TRBJ1-3, with 7 positions matching TRBD1. Germline V gives CDR1 MNHEY, CDR2 SVGAGI. With V trimmed by 10 bases and J by 0 bases, 9 bases remained unmatched. CDR3 size: 15 residues. Here the CDR3 reads CATEGQLSSGNTIYF. CDR3 DNA: TGTGCCACCGAGGGACAGTTGAGCTCTGGAAACACCATATATTTT.

This chain connects TRBV3-1 (or the pseudogene TRBV3-2) to TRBJ2-3; TRBD2 matches 7 bases. V lost 2 bases and J lost 2; bases outside the gene matches: 1. The CDR3 runs to 14 residues. Germline CDR1 LGHDT, CDR2 YNNKEL (reference sequence). This CDR3 is CASSQSGTTDTQYF. As DNA, the CDR3 is TGTGCCAGCAGCCAAAGCGGGACCACAGATACGCAGTATTTT.

V is TRBV2 and J is TRBJ2-1, with 8 positions matching TRBD1. The CDR3 contains 13 residues. CDR1 is SNHLY, CDR2 FYNNEI, per germline. V lost 5 bases, J lost 7 bases, and 4 bases stayed unmatched. CDR3 residues: CASSYDRGNEQFF. The CDR3 DNA reads TGTGCCAGCAGTTACGACAGGGGAAATGAGCAGTTCTTC.

The V and J genes are TRBV27 and TRBJ2-7; 10 bases align to TRBD1. After removal of 8 bases from V and 3 bases from J, the junction contained 4 bases not matched to a gene. Germline V gene sequence: CDR1 MNHEY, CDR2 SMNVEV (reference sequence). The CDR3 covers 13 residues. Written as DNA, the CDR3 is TGTGCCAGCCACCGGACAGGGGGCTACGAGCAGTACTTC. This encodes CASHRTGGYEQYF.

This clone has a single count. This chain connects TRBV27 to TRBJ1-1, with D perhaps TRBD1 (5 bases). V lost 3 bases and J lost 4, with 12 bases in between. This CDR3 spans 14 amino acids. The germline CDR1 and CDR2 sequences are MNHEY and SMNVEV (reference sequence). This chain's CDR3 is CASSFYGGGTEAFF. CDR3 in DNA: TGTGCCAGCAGTTTTTACGGGGGGGGCACTGAAGCTTTCTTT.

CDR3 in amino acids: CASRGETANTEAFF. The CDR3 nucleotides are TGTGCCAGCAGGGGTGAGACAGCGAACACTGAAGCTTTCTTT. The rearrangement uses TRBV5-4 and TRBJ1-1; D perhaps matches TRBD1 (5 bases). The CDR3 length is 14 residues. The V gene's germline CDR1 is SGHNT and CDR2 YYREEE (reference sequence). V gave up 5 bases and J gave up 1 base, with 12 bases separating them.

V gene TRBV7-6 combines with J gene TRBJ1-6; 7 nucleotides line up with TRBD1. Germline trimming cut 4 bases from V and 6 bases from J; bases unmatched to any gene: 9. CDR1 SGHVS and CDR2 FNYEAQ come from the germline V gene. The CDR3 runs 16 residues. CDR3 DNA sequence: TGTGCCAGCAGCTCCAAGATGACAGGGTTTAATTCACCCCTCCACTTT. Encoded protein: CASSSKMTGFNSPLHF.